The sequence of this TCR beta chain was determined in a study of T cell responses to AZD1222 COVID-19 vaccine. Findings and caveats of the study: Spike was spanned by vaccine-associated CD4 TCRs, which were dominant at 160-218 and 743-854. Possibly, clonal diversity was underestimated; donors were largely white British and included more females.

With respect to this clone: Antigen unknown.

This CDR3 is built from 17 residues. The V end lost 1 base, the J end lost 1 base, and 16 bases lay between the germline ends. Germline-derived CDR1 and CDR2 are MDHEN and SYDVKM. Libraries were prepared by immunoSEQ multiplex PCR; TCRdb keeps only in-frame clonotypes and omits some of them. The profile shows over 130,000 clones, roughly 92% of them singletons. The sequence was collected from an adult who received the AZD1222 COVID-19 vaccine. The chain links TRBV28 to TRBJ1-1, with TRBD1 as a possible D gene (5 bases). The sequencing used peripheral blood, collected 28 days after the second AZD1222 dose. CDR3: CASSLLTATNGNTEAFF. The CDR3 DNA reads as TGTGCCAGCAGTTTATTGACAGCCACCAACGGGAACACTGAAGCTTTCTTT.